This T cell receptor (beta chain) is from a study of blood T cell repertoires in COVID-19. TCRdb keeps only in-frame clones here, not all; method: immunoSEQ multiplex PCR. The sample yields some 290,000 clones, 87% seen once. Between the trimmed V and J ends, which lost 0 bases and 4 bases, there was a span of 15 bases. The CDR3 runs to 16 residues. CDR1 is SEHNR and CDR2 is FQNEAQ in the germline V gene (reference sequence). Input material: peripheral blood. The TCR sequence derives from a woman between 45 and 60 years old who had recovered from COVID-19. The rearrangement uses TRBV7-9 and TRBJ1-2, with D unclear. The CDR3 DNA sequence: TGTGCCAGCAGCTTAGCGCTGGCAGGCCCTACCTATGGCTACACCTTC. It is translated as CASSLALAGPTYGYTF.